This T cell receptor beta chain was obtained from a study of radiotherapy plus CTLA-4 blockade in lung cancer. The wider study: There were objective responses in roughly 17% of patients, and over 30% had disease control.

V gave up 2 bases and J gave up 5 bases; unmatched junction bases: 0. The CDR3 sequence is 13 residues long. The V gene's germline CDR1 is SNHLY and CDR2 FYNNEI. Patients in the study, people with chemo-refractory metastatic non-small-cell lung cancer, received focal radiation plus ipilimumab CTLA-4 blockade. This clone was detected once. Its cognate antigen is unknown. Method: immunoSEQ multiplex PCR; TCRdb's copy keeps in-frame clones and lacks some. The sample consists of about 25,000 clones, around 66% of them appearing once. Study-wide results and limits: Among blood TCR repertoires after radiotherapy plus ipilimumab, tumor-derived clones expanded.

The sample consisted of peripheral blood, taken from a patient treated with radiotherapy plus ipilimumab. The chain carries TRBV2 and TRBJ2-5; the match to TRBD2 covers 9 bases. The receptor comes from a human donor with non-small cell lung cancer who had stable disease on radiotherapy plus ipilimumab. The CDR3 spells CASSELAGETQYF. DNA for the CDR3: TGTGCCAGCAGTGAACTAGCGGGGGAGACCCAGTACTTC.